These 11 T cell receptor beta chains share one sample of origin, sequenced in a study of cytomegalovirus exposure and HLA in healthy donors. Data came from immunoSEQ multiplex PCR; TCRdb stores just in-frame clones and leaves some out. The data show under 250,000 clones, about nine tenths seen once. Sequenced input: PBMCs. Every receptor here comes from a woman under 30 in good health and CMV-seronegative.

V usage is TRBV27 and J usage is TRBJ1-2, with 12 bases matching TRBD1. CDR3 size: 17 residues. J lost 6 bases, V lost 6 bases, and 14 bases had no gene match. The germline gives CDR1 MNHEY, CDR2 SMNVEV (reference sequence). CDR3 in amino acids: CASSPHNPGQGAHGYTF. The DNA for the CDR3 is TGTGCCAGCAGCCCACACAACCCGGGACAGGGGGCGCATGGCTACACCTTC.

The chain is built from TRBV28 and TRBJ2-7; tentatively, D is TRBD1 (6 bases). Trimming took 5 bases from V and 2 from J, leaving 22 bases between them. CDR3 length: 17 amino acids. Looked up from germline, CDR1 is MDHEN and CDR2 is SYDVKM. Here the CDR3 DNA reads TGTGCCAGCAGTAGCCTCAGGGGCGGAGTGCTTACCTACGAGCAGTACTTC. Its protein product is CASSSLRGGVLTYEQYF.

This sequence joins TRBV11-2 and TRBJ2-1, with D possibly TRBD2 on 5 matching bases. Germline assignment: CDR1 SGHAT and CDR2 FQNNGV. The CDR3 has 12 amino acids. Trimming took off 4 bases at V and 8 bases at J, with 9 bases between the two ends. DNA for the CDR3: TGTGCCAGCAGCTCGGAGGCGTATGAGCAGTTCTTC. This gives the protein CASSSEAYEQFF.

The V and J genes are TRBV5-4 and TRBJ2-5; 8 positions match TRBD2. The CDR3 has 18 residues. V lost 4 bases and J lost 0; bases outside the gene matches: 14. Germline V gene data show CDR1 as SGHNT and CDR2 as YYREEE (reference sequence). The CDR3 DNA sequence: TGTGCCAGCAGCCCCGGGGGGAATAGCGGGGTGTACCAAGAGACCCAGTACTTC. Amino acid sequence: CASSPGGNSGVYQETQYF.

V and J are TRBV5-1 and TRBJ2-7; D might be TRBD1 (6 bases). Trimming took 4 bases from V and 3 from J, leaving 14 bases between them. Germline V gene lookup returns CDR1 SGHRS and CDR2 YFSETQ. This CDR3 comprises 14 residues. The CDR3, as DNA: TGCGCCAGCAGCCTATTACAGGGAAGCTACGAGCAGTACTTC. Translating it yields CASSLLQGSYEQYF.

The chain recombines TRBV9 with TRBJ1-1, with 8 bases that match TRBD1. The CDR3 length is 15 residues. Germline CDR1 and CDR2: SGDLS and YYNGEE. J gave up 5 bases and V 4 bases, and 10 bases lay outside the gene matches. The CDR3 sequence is CASSPQGALGTEAFF. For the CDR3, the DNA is TGTGCCAGCAGCCCCCAGGGGGCGCTCGGGACTGAAGCTTTCTTT.

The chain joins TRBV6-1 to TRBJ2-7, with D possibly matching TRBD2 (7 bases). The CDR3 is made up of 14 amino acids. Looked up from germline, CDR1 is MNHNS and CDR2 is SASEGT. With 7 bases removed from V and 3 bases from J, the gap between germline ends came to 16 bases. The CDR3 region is CASMGGGSLYEQYF. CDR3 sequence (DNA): TGTGCCAGCATGGGGGGCGGGAGTCTCTACGAGCAGTACTTC.

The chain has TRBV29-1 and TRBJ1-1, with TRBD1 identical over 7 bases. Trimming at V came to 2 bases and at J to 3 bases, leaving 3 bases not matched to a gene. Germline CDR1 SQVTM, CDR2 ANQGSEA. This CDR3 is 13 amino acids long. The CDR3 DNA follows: TGCAGCGTTGAAAGGGGGCAGGACACTGAAGCTTTCTTT. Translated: CSVERGQDTEAFF. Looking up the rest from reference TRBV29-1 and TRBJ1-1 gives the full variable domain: SAVISQKPSRDICQRGTSLTIQCQVDSQVTMMFWYRQQPGQSLTLIATANQGSEATYESGFVIDKFPISRPNLTFSTLTVSNMSPEDSSIYLCSVERGQDTEAFFGQGTRLTVV.

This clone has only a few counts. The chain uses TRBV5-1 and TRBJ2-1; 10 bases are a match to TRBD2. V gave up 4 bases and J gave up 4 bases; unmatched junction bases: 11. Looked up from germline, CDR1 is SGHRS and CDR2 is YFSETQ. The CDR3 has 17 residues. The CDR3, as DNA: TGCGCCAGCAGCGCCGGCCCTAGCGGGAGACTTTACAATGAGCAGTTCTTC. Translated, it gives CASSAGPSGRLYNEQFF.

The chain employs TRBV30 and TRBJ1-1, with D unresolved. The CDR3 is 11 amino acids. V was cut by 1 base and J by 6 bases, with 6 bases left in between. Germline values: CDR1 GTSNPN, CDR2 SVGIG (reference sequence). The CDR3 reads CAWSDTAEAFF. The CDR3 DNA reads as TGTGCCTGGAGTGATACAGCTGAAGCTTTCTTT. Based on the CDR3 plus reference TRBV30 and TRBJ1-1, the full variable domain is SQTIHQWPATLVQPVGSPLSLECTVEGTSNPNLYWYRQAAGRGLQLLFYSVGIGQISSEVPQNLSASRPQDRQFILSSKKLLLSDSGFYLCAWSDTAEAFFGQGTRLTVV.

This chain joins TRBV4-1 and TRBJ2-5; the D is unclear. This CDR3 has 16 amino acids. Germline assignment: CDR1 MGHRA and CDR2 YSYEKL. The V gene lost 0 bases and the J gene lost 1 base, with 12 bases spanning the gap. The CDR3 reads CASSQDAPTGQETQYF. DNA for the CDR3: TGCGCCAGCAGCCAAGATGCCCCGACGGGCCAAGAGACCCAGTACTTC.